The 15 T cell receptor beta chains below all came from one sample that was sequenced in a study of CD8+CD57+ T cells in acquired aplastic anemia. Patients included in sequencing had previously demonstrated CD8+CD57+ cell expansion by flow cytometry. Profiling of TCR beta VDJ combinations and CDR3 sequences used genomic DNA as template. TCRdb processed the reads anew with MiXCR; each CDR3 protein has one entry. The data show roughly 220,000 distinct CDR3 sequences, about 60% seen once. Material for sequencing was sorted CD4+, CD8+, or CD8+CD57+ T cells (not recorded which) from PBMCs. These receptors originate from a human donor with aplastic anemia.

The genes are TRBV9 and TRBJ1-6; TRBD1 might be the D (5 bases). Trimming pared 4 bases from V and 7 bases from J, leaving 18 bases between. Germline CDR1 SGDLS, CDR2 YYNGEE. CDR3 size: 16 residues. This CDR3 is CASSPLMGVGNSPLHF. The CDR3 DNA is TGTGCCAGCAGCCCACTCATGGGGGTAGGGAATTCACCCCTCCACTTT.

This clonotype was found once. The conserved phenylalanine or tryptophan normally closing the CDR3 is absent here, so this likely arose from a read error. The V and J genes are TRBV19 and TRBJ1-1; 9 nucleotides line up with TRBD1. CDR1 LNHDA and CDR2 SQIVND come from the germline V gene (reference sequence). The CDR3 covers 14 residues. Unmatched junction bases numbered 4, after V lost 1 base and J lost 7 bases. Here the CDR3 DNA reads TGTGCCAGTAGTATAGTGACAGGGGGGGTTGAAGCTTTCCTT. It specifies CASSIVTGGVEAFL.

The chain combines TRBV20-1 with TRBJ2-7, with TRBD2 matching 10 bases. The V segment lost 5 bases and the J segment 4 bases; nucleotides outside the gene matches: 8. Germline CDR1 and CDR2: DFQATT and SNEGSKA (reference sequence). The CDR3 covers 14 residues. Written as DNA, the CDR3 is TGCAGTGCTTTCAGCGGGAGGGCCGTGTACGAGCAGTACTTC. This gives the protein CSAFSGRAVYEQYF.

This clonotype was counted only a few times. The gene calls are TRBV6-4 and TRBJ2-5, with D perhaps assigned TRBD1 or TRBD2 (6 bases each). This CDR3 region has 15 residues. Germline V gene data show CDR1 as MRHNA and CDR2 as SNTAGT. Trimming removed 0 bases from V and 2 bases from J, with 10 bases in between. The CDR3 loop is CASSDSEGGQETQYF. CDR3 nucleotide sequence: TGTGCCAGCAGTGACTCCGAAGGGGGGCAAGAGACCCAGTACTTC.

A word on this clonotype: A read error is likely, as this CDR3 ends without the conserved phenylalanine or tryptophan. V and J are TRBV14 and TRBJ2-7; D gene uncertain. The germline CDR1 and CDR2 sequences are SGHDN and FVKESK. V gave up 6 bases and J gave up 0 bases, with 9 bases separating them. The CDR3 length is 13 residues. The CDR3 loop is CASSDGPSYEQYL. The CDR3 bases are TGTGCCAGCAGTGACGGTCCCTCCTACGAGCAGTACTTA.

V gene TRBV7-6 combines with J gene TRBJ2-7; D possibly uses TRBD1 or TRBD2 (5 bases each). Germline CDR1 and CDR2: SGHVS and FNYEAQ. The CDR3 is made up of 15 amino acids. The V gene lost 1 base and the J gene lost 5 bases, with 15 bases spanning the gap. The CDR3 region is CASSLDPEGKDEQYF. In nucleotides, the CDR3 is TGTGCCAGCAGCTTAGATCCAGAGGGGAAGGACGAGCAGTACTTC.

This rearrangement joins TRBV20-1 to TRBJ2-3; TRBD1 agrees at 10 bases. Germline lookup yields CDR1 DFQATT and CDR2 SNEGSKA (reference sequence). The CDR3 sequence is 14 residues long. V shed 3 bases, J shed 4 bases, and the junction held 4 bases outside the gene matches. This CDR3 reads CSASGTGESDTQYF. The CDR3 DNA sequence: TGCAGTGCTAGCGGGACAGGGGAATCAGATACGCAGTATTTT.

V is TRBV7-9 and J is TRBJ2-7; D is possibly TRBD1 or TRBD2 (5 bases each). The CDR3 contains 15 residues. The V gene's germline CDR1 is SEHNR and CDR2 FQNEAQ (reference sequence). The V and J ends lost 6 bases and 0 bases respectively, with 15 bases between them. CDR3 in DNA: TGTGCCAGCAGAACAACCGGGACGGTCTCCTACGAGCAGTACTTC. Protein product: CASRTTGTVSYEQYF.

This clonotype was seen once. V is TRBV7-2 and J is TRBJ2-1; 7 bases fit TRBD2. After removal of 5 bases from V and 8 bases from J, the junction contained 9 bases not matched to a gene. Germline CDR1 reads SGHTA; CDR2 reads FQGNSA. This CDR3 has 14 residues. For the CDR3, the DNA is TGTGCCAGCAGCCGAGCGGGATTGGGCGATGAGCAGTTCTTC. Protein: CASSRAGLGDEQFF.

This clonotype has ten or more counts. This chain links TRBV6-6 with TRBJ1-5; no clear D gene. This CDR3 has 14 residues. In germline, CDR1 is MNHNY, CDR2 SVGAGI (reference sequence). V lost 3 bases, J lost 4 bases, and 10 bases lay in between. The CDR3 DNA sequence: TGTGCCAGCAGTTATGGGCAGGCAAATCAGCCCCAGCATTTT. Protein: CASSYGQANQPQHF.

The chain combines TRBV10-3 with TRBJ2-7, with D perhaps TRBD2 (6 bases). Trimming cost V 4 bases and J 9 bases, with 16 bases left between them. Germline values: CDR1 ENHRY, CDR2 SYGVKD. The CDR3 is 13 residues long. This chain's CDR3 is CAISGISGAVQYF. The CDR3 DNA reads TGTGCCATCAGTGGGATTAGCGGAGCGGTGCAGTACTTC.

In this sample, this clonotype turned up a few times. V gene TRBV20-1 combines with J gene TRBJ2-3, with 8 bases aligning to TRBD2. Germline CDR1 and CDR2: DFQATT and SNEGSKA (reference sequence). V lost 5 bases to trimming and J lost 1 base; unmatched junction nucleotides: 2. The CDR3 is 13 amino acids. The CDR3: CSAELAGTDTQYF. CDR3 nucleotides: TGCAGTGCTGAACTAGCGGGCACAGATACGCAGTATTTT.

The genes are TRBV10-3 and TRBJ2-1; 7 bases agree with TRBD2. Germline V gene lookup returns CDR1 ENHRY and CDR2 SYGVKD. The CDR3 extends over 11 amino acids. With V trimmed by 4 bases and J by 15 bases, 6 bases remained unmatched. CDR3 sequence (DNA): TGTGCCATCAGTGGCGGGAGTGCTCGGTTCTTC. Protein product: CAISGGSARFF.

The genes are TRBV7-9 and TRBJ2-1; D is tentatively TRBD1 or TRBD2 (5 bases each). Per the germline V gene, CDR1 is SEHNR and CDR2 is FQNEAQ (reference sequence). The CDR3 runs 15 residues. V was pared by 1 base and J by 7 bases, with 14 bases between. The CDR3 DNA reads as TGTGCCAGCAGCTTAGATAGTCAGGGAGTAAATGAGCAGTTCTTC. Encoded protein: CASSLDSQGVNEQFF.

This chain connects TRBV7-2 to TRBJ2-2; no clear D. CDR3 length: 15 residues. V gave up 5 bases and J gave up 7 bases, with 17 bases separating them. Germline V gene sequence: CDR1 SGHTA, CDR2 FQGNSA. As DNA, the CDR3 is TGTGCCAGCAGCCCCTGGGTCGAGGCAGGCGGGGAGCTGTTTTTT. It specifies CASSPWVEAGGELFF.